This TCR beta chain was captured by sequencing in a study of cytomegalovirus exposure and HLA in healthy donors. CDR3 length equals 14 residues. The J segment lost 5 bases and the V segment lost 2 bases, leaving 8 bases of the junction unmatched. Germline loops: CDR1 GTSNPN, CDR2 SVGIG (reference sequence). General study results and limits: Being indistinguishable, some V segments were excluded, TRBV6-2 and TRBV6-3 among them. The study recorded more than 150 TCR beta chains that were cytomegalovirus-associated. A missense variant in DCLRE1C was later tied to TCR beta V- and J-gene trimming.

This clone appeared a few times. What it binds is unknown. Primers included in the PCR were 60 Vbeta and 13 Jbeta primers. Profiling relied on immunoSEQ multiplex PCR, and the TCRdb table lists in-frame clones only, not all of them. Of 90,000 to 150,000 clones in the sample, 15% to 19% were seen once. This chain connects TRBV30 to TRBJ2-5; 7 positions agree with TRBD1. The source of this sequence is a woman under 30 in good health and CMV-seronegative. The sample comprised PBMCs. The DNA of the CDR3 is TGTGCCTGGAGTACCCAAGGGGGCCTTGAGACCCAGTACTTC. As protein: CAWSTQGGLETQYF.